This T cell receptor beta chain comes out of a study of shared clonotypes between healthy human individuals. Overall study findings and caveats: Across a handful of donors, naive CD4 shared around 5.4%, naive CD8 under 4%, memory CD4 more than 2%, memory CD8 more than 0.35%. Sampling involved blood alone; tissue repertoires likely differ. Rarefaction indicated that sorted-subset sequencing remained incomplete although depth was large.

TCRdb's table, derived via immunoSEQ multiplex PCR, lists solely in-frame clones and lacks some. This sample has some 2,500,000 clones; around 92% occur once, and the top ten carry 0.37%. The table lists this clone with a count of one. The target antigen is unknown. Trimming left V 6 bases short and J 6 bases short, with 17 bases between. The CDR3 runs to 15 residues. CDR1 is LNHDA and CDR2 is SQIVND in the germline V gene (reference sequence). The chain employs TRBV19 and TRBJ1-4, with a tentative D call TRBD1 (5 bases). The specimen was naive CD4+ T cells from PBMCs. As to subset: CD45RA+ positively selected. The clonotype originates from a man aged 18 to 29 in good health. Some clones in this sample may be carry-over from other donors' samples. CDR3 DNA: TGTGCCAGTAGAAGGGGAGGGCCGAGATATGAAAAACTGTTTTTT. Amino acid sequence: CASRRGGPRYEKLFF.